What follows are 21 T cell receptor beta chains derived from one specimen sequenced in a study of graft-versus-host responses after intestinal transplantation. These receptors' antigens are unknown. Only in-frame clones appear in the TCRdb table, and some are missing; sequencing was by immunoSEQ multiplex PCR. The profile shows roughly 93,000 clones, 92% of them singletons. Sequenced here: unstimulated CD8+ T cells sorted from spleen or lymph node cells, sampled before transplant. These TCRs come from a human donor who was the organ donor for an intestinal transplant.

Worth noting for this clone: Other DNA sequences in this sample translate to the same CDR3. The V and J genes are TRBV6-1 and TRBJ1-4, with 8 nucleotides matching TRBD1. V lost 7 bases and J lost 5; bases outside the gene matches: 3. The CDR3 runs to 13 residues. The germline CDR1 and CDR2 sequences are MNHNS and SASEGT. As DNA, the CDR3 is TGTGCCAGCACGGACAGGGTCAATGAAAAACTGTTTTTT. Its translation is CASTDRVNEKLFF.

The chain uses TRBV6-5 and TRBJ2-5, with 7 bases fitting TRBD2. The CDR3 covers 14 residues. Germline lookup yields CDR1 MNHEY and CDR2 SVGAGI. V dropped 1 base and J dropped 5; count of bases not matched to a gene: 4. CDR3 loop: CASSYYGGGETQYF. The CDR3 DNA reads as TGTGCCAGCAGTTACTATGGGGGAGGGGAGACCCAGTACTTC.

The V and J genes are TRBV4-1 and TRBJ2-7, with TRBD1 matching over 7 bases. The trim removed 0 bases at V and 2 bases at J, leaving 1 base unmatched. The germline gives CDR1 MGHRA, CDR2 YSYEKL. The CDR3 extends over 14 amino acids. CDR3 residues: CASSQETGPYEQYF. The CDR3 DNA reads TGCGCCAGCAGCCAAGAGACAGGGCCCTACGAGCAGTACTTC.

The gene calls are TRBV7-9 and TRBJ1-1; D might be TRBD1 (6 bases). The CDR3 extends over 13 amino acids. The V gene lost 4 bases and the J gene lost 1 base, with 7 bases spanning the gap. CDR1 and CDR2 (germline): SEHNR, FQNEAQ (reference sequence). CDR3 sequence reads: CASSWGQNTEAFF. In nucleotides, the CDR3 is TGTGCCAGCAGCTGGGGACAGAACACTGAAGCTTTCTTT.

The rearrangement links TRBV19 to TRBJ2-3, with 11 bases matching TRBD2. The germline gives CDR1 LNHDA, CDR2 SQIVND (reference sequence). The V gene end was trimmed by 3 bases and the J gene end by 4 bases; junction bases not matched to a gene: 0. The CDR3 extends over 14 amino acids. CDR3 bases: TGTGCCAGTAGTATGGGACTAGCGGCAGATACGCAGTATTTT. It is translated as CASSMGLAADTQYF.

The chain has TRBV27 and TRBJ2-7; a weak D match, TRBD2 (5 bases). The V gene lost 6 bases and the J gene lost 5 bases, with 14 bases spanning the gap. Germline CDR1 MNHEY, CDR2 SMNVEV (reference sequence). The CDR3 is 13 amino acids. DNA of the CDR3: TGTGCCAGCAGAACCCGGGGTAGGGACGAGCAGTACTTC. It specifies CASRTRGRDEQYF.

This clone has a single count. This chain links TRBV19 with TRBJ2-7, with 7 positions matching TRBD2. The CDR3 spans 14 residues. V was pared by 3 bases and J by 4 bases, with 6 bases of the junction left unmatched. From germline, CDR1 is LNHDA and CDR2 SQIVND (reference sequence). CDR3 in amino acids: CASSILSGAYEQYF. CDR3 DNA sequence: TGTGCCAGTAGTATTTTGAGCGGGGCGTACGAGCAGTACTTC.

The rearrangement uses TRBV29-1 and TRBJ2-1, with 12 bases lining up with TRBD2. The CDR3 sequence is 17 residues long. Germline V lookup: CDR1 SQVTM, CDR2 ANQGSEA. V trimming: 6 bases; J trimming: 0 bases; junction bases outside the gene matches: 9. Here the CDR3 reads CSVEGLAGRSSYNEQFF. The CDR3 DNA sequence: TGCAGCGTCGAGGGACTAGCGGGCCGAAGCTCCTACAATGAGCAGTTCTTC.

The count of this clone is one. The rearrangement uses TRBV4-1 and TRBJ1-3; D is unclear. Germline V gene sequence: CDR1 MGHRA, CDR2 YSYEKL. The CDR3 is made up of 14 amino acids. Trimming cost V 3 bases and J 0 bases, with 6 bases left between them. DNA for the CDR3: TGCGCCAGCAGCCATGTTAGCTCTGGAAACACCATATATTTT. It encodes CASSHVSSGNTIYF.

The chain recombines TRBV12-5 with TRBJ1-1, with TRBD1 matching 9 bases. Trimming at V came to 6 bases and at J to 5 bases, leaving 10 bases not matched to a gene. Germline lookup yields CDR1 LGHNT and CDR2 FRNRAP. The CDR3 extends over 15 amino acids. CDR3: CASGNRHRGHTEAFF. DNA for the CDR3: TGTGCTAGTGGCAACCGTCACAGGGGGCATACTGAAGCTTTCTTT. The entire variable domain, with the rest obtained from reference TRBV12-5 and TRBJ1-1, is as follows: DARVTQTPRHKVTEMGQEVTMRCQPILGHNTVFWYRQTMMQGLELLAYFRNRAPLDDSGMPKDRFSAEMPDATLATLKIQPSEPRDSAVYFCASGNRHRGHTEAFFGQGTRLTVV.

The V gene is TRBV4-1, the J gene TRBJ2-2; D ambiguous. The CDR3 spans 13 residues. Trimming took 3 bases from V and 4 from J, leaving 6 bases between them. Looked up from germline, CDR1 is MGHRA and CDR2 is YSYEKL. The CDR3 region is CASSQALTGELFF. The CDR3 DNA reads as TGCGCCAGCAGCCAGGCCCTCACCGGGGAGCTGTTTTTT.

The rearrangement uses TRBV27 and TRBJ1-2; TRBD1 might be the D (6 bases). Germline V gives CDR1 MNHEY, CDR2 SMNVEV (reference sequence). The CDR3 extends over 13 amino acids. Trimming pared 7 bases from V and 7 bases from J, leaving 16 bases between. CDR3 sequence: CASTGGAAGGYTF. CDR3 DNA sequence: TGTGCCAGCACCGGGGGGGCCGCTGGTGGCTACACCTTC.

This CDR3 is CASSEGLAGGREQFF. CDR3 DNA sequence: TGTGCCAGCAGCGAGGGACTAGCGGGGGGCCGTGAGCAGTTCTTC. The chain joins TRBV9 to TRBJ2-1, with TRBD2 matching 15 bases. Per the germline V gene, CDR1 is SGDLS and CDR2 is YYNGEE. Unmatched junction bases numbered 4, after V lost 3 bases and J lost 9 bases. The CDR3 covers 15 residues. Full variable domain (outside the CDR3, taken from reference TRBV9 and TRBJ2-1): DSGVTQTPKHLITATGQRVTLRCSPRSGDLSVYWYQQSLDQGLQFLIQYYNGEERAKGNILERFSAQQFPDLHSELNLSSLELGDSALYFCASSEGLAGGREQFFGPGTRLTVL.

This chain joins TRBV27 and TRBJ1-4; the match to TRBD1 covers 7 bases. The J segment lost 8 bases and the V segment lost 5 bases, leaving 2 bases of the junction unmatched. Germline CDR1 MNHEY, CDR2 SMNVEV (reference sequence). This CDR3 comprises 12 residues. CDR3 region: CASSIQGEKLFF. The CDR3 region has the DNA TGTGCCAGCAGTATACAGGGGGAAAAACTGTTTTTT.

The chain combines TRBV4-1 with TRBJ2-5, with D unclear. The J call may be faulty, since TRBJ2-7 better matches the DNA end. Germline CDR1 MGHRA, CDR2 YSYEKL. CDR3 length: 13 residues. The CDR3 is CASSQANPYEQYF. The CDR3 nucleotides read TGCGCCAGCAGCCAAGCAAACCCCTACGAGCAGTACTTC.

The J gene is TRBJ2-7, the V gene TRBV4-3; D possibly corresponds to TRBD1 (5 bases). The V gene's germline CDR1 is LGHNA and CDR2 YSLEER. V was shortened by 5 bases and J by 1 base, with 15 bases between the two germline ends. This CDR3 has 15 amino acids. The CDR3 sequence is CASSDSLYQSYEQYF. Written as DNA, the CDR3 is TGCGCCAGCAGCGACAGCCTATACCAATCCTACGAGCAGTACTTC.

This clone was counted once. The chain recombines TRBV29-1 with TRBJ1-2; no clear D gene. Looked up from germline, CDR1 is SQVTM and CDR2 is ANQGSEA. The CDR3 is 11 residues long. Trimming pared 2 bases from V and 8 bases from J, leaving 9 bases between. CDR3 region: CSVEREQGYTF. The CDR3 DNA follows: TGCAGCGTTGAACGGGAACAAGGCTACACCTTC.

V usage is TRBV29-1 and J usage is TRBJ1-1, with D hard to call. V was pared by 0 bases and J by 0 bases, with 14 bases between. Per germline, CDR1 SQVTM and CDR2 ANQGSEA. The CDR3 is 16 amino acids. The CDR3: CSVEDHSLGMNTEAFF. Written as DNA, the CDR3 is TGCAGCGTTGAAGATCACAGCTTAGGTATGAACACTGAAGCTTTCTTT.

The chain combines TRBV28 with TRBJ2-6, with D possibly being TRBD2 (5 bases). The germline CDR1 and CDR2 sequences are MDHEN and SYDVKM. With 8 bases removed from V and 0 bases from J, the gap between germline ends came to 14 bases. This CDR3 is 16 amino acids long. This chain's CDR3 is CASLGALHSGANVLTF. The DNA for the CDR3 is TGTGCCAGCCTGGGAGCGTTACACTCTGGGGCCAACGTCCTGACTTTC.

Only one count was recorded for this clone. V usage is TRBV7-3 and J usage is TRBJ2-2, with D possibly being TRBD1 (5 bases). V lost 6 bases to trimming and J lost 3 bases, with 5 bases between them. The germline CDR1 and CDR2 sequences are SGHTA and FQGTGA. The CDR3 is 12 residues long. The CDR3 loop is CASRTDTGELFF. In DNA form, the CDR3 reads TGTGCCAGCAGGACAGACACCGGGGAGCTGTTTTTT.

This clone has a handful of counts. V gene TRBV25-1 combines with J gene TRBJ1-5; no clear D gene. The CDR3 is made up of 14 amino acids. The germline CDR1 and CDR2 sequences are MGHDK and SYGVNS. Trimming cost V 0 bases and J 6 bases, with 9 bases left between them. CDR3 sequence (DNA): TGTGCCAGCAGTGAATATGGACTCGGTCAGCCCCAGCATTTT. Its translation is CASSEYGLGQPQHF. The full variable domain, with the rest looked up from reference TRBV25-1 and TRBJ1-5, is EADIYQTPRYLVIGTGKKITLECSQTMGHDKMYWYQQDPGMELHLIHYSYGVNSTEKGDLSSESTVSRIRTEHFPLTLESARPSHTSQYLCASSEYGLGQPQHFGDGTRLSIL.